This entry features one T cell receptor beta chain sequence. Its target is not known. Trimming took 5 bases from V and 2 from J, leaving 10 bases between them. The CDR3 contains 13 residues. Germline V gene sequence: CDR1 SGHRS, CDR2 YFSETQ. Profiled with immunoSEQ multiplex PCR; TCRdb holds only in-frame clones, not every one. The sample carries hundreds of thousands of clones, roughly 91% recorded once. The entry originates in a study of T cell responses to AZD1222 COVID-19 vaccine. The study, taken as a whole, reports: Regions 160-218 and 743-854 dominated among vaccine-associated CD4 TCRs spanning spike. Among AZD1222 vaccinees, only five or six were seropositive at baseline.

The sequencing here drew on peripheral blood, taken on day 0 of MenACWY control vaccination. The gene calls are TRBV5-1 and TRBJ1-1; tentatively, D is TRBD1 (5 bases). The source of this sequence is an adult in good health. This CDR3 is CASSGGVNTEAFF. CDR3 sequence (DNA): TGCGCCAGCAGTGGAGGGGTAAACACTGAAGCTTTCTTT.